In this sample, the clone carrying this T cell receptor (beta chain) turned up a few times. The antigen is undetermined. These data originate in a study of T-cell reconstitution after alpha-beta-depleted transplantation in children. V lost 2 bases and J lost 2, with 9 bases in between. This CDR3 has 14 amino acids. Unique molecular identifiers were used in preparing the TCRbeta library. TCRdb reprocessed the PCR reads with MiXCR, giving one entry per CDR3 protein. The sample contains about a million distinct CDR3 sequences, under 30% of which appear only once. Whole-study results and caveats: From newly produced T cells came most of the T-cell counts and diversity one year after transplant.

J is TRBJ1-2 and V is TRBV12-3 or TRBV12-4; D gene unclear. The sequencing used PBMCs, mostly from graft donor cells, collected 360 days after TCRalphabeta/CD19-depleted stem cell transplant. This TCR came from a boy in the first two years of life who had a stem cell transplant for SCID, so the T cells may come from the graft donor. The chain's CDR3 is CASSLSPPNYGYTF. The CDR3 bases are TGTGCCAGCAGTTTATCTCCGCCCAACTATGGCTACACCTTC.